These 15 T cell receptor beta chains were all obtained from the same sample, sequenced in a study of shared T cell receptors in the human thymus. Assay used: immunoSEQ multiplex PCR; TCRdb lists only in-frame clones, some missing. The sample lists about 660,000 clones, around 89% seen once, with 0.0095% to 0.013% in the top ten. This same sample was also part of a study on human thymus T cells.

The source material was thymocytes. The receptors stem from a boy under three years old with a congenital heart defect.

CDR3 amino acids: CASSQDVREEPLGQYF. CDR3 nucleotides: TGTGCCAGCAGCCAAGATGTGCGGGAGGAACCTCTCGGGCAGTACTTC. V usage is TRBV14 and J usage is TRBJ2-7, with TRBD2 matching over 8 bases. Germline V gene sequence: CDR1 SGHDN, CDR2 FVKESK. The CDR3 spans 16 residues. V trimming: 0 bases; J trimming: 9 bases; junction bases outside the gene matches: 13.

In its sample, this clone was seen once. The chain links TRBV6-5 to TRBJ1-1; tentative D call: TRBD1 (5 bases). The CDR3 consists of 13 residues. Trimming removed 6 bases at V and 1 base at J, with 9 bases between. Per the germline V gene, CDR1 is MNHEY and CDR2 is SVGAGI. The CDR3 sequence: CASRPTGNTEAFF. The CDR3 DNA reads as TGTGCCAGCAGACCCACAGGGAACACTGAAGCTTTCTTT.

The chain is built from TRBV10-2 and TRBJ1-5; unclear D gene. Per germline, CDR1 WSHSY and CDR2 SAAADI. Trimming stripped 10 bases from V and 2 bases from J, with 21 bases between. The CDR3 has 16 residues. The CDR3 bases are TGCGCCACCAACGGGCAGGCCCCAGCGGGCAATCAGCCCCAGCATTTT. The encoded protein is CATNGQAPAGNQPQHF.

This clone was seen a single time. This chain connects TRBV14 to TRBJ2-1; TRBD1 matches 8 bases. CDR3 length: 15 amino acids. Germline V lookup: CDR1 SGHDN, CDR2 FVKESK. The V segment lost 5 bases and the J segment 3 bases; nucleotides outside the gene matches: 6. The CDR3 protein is CASSTWTGYYNEQFF. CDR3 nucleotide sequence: TGTGCCAGCAGCACCTGGACAGGGTACTACAATGAGCAGTTCTTC.

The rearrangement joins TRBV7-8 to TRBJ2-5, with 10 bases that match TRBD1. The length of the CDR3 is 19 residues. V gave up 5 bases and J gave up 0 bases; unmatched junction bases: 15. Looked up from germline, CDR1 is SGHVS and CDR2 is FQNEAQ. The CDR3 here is CASSRTPGTGEGDQETQYF. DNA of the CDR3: TGTGCCAGCAGCCGTACCCCCGGGACAGGGGAGGGGGACCAAGAGACCCAGTACTTC.

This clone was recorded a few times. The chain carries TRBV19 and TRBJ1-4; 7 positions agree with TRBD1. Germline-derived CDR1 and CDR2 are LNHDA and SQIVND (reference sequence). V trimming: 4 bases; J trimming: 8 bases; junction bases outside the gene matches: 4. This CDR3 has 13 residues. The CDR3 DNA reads TGTGCCAGTAGTAGACAGGGCGGGGAAAAACTGTTTTTT. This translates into CASSRQGGEKLFF.

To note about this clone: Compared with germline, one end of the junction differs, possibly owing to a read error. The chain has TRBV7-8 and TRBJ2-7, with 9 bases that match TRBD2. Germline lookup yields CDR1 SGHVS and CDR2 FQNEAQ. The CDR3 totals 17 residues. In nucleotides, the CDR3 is TGTGCCAGCAGCTTAAGCAAGGCTAGCGGGGCCTCCGACGAGCAGTACTTC. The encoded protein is CASSLSKASGASDEQYF.

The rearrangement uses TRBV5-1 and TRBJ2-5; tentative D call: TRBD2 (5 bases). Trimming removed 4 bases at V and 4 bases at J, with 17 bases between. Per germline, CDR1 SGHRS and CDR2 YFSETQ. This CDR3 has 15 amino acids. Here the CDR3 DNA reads TGCGCCAGCAGCCGGAGGATAACCCCCGGAGAGACCCAGTACTTC. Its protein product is CASSRRITPGETQYF.

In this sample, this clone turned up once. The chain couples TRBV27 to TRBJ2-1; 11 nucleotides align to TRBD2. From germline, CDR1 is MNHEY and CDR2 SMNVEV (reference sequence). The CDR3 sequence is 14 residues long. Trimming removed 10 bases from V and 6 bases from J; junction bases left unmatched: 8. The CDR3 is CATSGLAGFNEQFF. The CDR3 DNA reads TGTGCCACCTCAGGACTAGCGGGCTTCAATGAGCAGTTCTTC.

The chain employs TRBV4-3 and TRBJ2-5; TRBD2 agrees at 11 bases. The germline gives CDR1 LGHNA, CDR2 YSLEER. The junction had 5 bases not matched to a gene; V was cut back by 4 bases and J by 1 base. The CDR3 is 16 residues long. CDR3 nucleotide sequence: TGCGCCAGCAGCCCGCCCGGGACTAGCGGCCAAGAGACCCAGTACTTC. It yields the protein CASSPPGTSGQETQYF.

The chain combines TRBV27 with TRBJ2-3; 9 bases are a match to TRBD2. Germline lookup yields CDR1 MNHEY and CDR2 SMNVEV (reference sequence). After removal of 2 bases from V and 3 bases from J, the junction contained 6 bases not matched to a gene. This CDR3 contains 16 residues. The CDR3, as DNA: TGTGCCAGCAGTTTAGCGGGAGGGGGGGAGACAGATACGCAGTATTTT. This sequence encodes CASSLAGGGETDTQYF.

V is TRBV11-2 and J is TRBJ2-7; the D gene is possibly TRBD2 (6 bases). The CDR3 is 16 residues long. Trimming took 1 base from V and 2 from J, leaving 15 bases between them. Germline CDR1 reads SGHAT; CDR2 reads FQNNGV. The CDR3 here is CASSLGVGEATYEQYF. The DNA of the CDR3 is TGTGCCAGCAGCTTAGGGGTAGGGGAGGCAACCTACGAGCAGTACTTC.

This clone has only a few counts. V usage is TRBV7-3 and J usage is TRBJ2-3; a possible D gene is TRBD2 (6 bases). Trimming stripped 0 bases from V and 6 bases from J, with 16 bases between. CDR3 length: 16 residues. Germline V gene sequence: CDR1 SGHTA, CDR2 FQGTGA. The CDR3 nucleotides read TGTGCCAGCAGCTTAACGGGGGACTCTAACCCGGATACGCAGTATTTT. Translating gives CASSLTGDSNPDTQYF.

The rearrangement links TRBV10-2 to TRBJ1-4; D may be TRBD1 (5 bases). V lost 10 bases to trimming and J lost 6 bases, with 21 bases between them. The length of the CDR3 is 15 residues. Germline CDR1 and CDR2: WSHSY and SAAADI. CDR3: CATTGRPAWDEKLFF. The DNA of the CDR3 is TGCGCCACCACAGGAAGGCCAGCCTGGGATGAAAAACTGTTTTTT.

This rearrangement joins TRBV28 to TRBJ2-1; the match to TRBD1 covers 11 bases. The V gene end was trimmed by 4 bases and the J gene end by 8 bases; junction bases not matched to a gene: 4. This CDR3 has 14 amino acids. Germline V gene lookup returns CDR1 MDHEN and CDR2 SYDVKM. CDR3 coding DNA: TGTGCCAGCAGTTCGGACAGGGGGCAGGATGAGCAGTTCTTC. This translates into CASSSDRGQDEQFF.